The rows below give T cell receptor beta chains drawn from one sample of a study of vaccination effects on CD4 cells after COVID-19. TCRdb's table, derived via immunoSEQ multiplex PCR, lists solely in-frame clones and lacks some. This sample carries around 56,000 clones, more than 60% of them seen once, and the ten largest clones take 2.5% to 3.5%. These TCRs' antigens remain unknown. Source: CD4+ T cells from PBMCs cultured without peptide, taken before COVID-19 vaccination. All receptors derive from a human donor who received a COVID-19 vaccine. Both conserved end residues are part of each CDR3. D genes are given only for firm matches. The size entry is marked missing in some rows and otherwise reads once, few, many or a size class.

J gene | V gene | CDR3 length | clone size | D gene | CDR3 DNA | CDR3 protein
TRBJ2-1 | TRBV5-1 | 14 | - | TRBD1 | TGCGCCAGCATGGGGACAGGACTGTACAATGAGCAGTTCTTC | CASMGTGLYNEQFF
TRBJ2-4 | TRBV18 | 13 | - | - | TGTGCCAGCTCACCAGCTGAGGGGTTCATTCAGTACTTC | CASSPAEGFIQYF
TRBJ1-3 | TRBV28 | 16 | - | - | TGTGCCAGCAGTTTACTGGGGGCCGACTCTGGAAACACCATATATTTT | CASSLLGADSGNTIYF
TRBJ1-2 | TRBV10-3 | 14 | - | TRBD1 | TGTGCCATCAGGGACGGACAGGGTAACTATGGCTACACCTTC | CAIRDGQGNYGYTF
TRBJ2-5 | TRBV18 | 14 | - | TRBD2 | TGTGCCAGCTCCCTAGCGGGGGGTTCGGAGACCCAGTACTTC | CASSLAGGSETQYF
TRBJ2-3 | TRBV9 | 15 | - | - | TGTGCCAGCAGCGCGACCCTCTTGGGGCCAGATACGCAGTATTTT | CASSATLLGPDTQYF
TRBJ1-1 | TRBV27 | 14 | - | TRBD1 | TGTGCCAGCAGTTTACAGGGGGGGAGGACTGAAGCTTTCTTT | CASSLQGGRTEAFF
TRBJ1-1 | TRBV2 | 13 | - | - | TGTGCCAGCAGTGTGTCCAGGGACACTGAAGCTTTCTTT | CASSVSRDTEAFF
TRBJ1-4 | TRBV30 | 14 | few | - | TGTGCCTGGAGTGTTGCAGGGCAGCGCGAAAAACTGTTTTTT | CAWSVAGQREKLFF
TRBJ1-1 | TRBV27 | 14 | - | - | TGTGCCAGCAGTTTAAGTCAAATGAACACTGAAGCTTTCTTT | CASSLSQMNTEAFF
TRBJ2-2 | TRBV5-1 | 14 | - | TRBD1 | TGCGCCAGCAGCGTCGGGACAGACACCAATTTTCGGTTTTTT | CASSVGTDTNFRFF
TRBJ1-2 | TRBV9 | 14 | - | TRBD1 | TGTGCCAGCAGCCTCCGGGACAGCAACTATGGCTACACCTTC | CASSLRDSNYGYTF
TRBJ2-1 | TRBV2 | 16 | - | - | TGTGCCAGCAGTGAAAGGGGATTTGGACATGGGAATGAGCAGTTCTTC | CASSERGFGHGNEQFF
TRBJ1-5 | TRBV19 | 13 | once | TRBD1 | TGTGCCAGTAGTATTCGGGACAGGGAATCCCAGCATTTT | CASSIRDRESQHF
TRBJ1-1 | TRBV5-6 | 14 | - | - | TGTGCCAGCAGCTTAGGCAGTACGGGCACTGAAGCTTTCTTT | CASSLGSTGTEAFF
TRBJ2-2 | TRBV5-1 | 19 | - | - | TGCGCCAGCAGCTTGATAACAGATTCTCTCCATTTCTTCACCGGGGAGCTGTTTTTT | CASSLITDSLHFFTGELFF
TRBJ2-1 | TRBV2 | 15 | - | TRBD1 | TGTGCCAGCAGGGCTGGACAGGATTCCTACAATGAGCAGTTCTTC | CASRAGQDSYNEQFF
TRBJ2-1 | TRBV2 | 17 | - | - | TGTGCCAGCAGTGAAGTAAGGGGGGGGGCAGCCTGGAATGAGCAGTTCTTC | CASSEVRGGAAWNEQFF
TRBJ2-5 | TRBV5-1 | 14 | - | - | TGCGCCAGCAGCCTCCAGGCTCTTGAGGAGACCCAGTACTTC | CASSLQALEETQYF
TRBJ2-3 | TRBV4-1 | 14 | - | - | TGCGCCAGCAGCCAAGTTCAACAGACAGATACGCAGTATTTT | CASSQVQQTDTQYF
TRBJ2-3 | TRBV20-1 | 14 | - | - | TGCAGTGCTAGTGACAGTAAAAGCACAGATACGCAGTATTTT | CSASDSKSTDTQYF
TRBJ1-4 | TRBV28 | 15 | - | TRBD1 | TGTGCCAGCAGTGCCCGGACAGGGAGGGAAGAAAAACTGTTTTTT | CASSARTGREEKLFF